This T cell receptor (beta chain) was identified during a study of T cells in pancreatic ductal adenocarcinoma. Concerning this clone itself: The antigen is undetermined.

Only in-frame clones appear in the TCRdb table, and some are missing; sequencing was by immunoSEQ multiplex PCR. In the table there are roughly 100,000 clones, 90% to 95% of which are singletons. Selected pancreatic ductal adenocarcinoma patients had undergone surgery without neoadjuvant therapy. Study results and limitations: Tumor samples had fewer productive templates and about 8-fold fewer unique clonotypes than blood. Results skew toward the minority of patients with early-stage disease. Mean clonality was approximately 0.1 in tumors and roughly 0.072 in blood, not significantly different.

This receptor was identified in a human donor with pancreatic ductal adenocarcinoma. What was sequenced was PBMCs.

CDR3 protein: CASRIQVDGELFF. CDR3 DNA sequence: TGTGCCAGCAGAATCCAGGTAGACGGGGAGCTGTTTTTT. This chain joins TRBV7-8 and TRBJ2-2; the D is unclear. V lost 6 bases and J 7 bases, leaving 12 bases between the germline ends. The CDR3 is made up of 13 amino acids. Germline V gene lookup returns CDR1 SGHVS and CDR2 FQNEAQ.